The TCR beta chain under discussion was sequenced for a study of long-term antiretroviral therapy in people with HIV. Study-level findings and limits: Subsequent to ART, diversity was augmented yet persisted below that of transplant donor controls.

The authors ran the immunoSEQ assay, v3.0, at survey level. Here immunoSEQ multiplex PCR was the method, and the copy in TCRdb shows in-frame clones only, minus some. Here the sample spans fewer than 30,000 clones, roughly 87% being singletons. Trimming removed 3 bases from V and 2 bases from J, with 13 bases in between. Germline V lookup: CDR1 SGHDN, CDR2 FVKESK. This CDR3 spans 15 amino acids. Notes on this clone: The antigen is unknown.

This TCR was sampled from a man in his fifties with HIV. V usage is TRBV14 and J usage is TRBJ2-5, with TRBD1 as a possible D gene (6 bases). Sequenced material: unsorted PBMCs, taken 1.8 years before starting antiretroviral therapy. The DNA of the CDR3 is TGTGCCAGCAGCCATATCAGGGGCCATCAAGAGACCCAGTACTTC. Protein product: CASSHIRGHQETQYF.